The 19 T cell receptor beta chains reported below all come from one sample, sequenced in a study of response to subunit inactivated influenza vaccine. TCRdb re-called the RT-PCR reads through MiXCR, storing one row per CDR3 protein. This sample yields about half a million distinct CDR3 sequences, of which approximately 11% are seen a single time; about 12% belongs to the top ten. Sample: PBMCs from blood, taken more than 35 days after vaccination. These TCRs come from a man aged 45-60 years who received an inactivated influenza vaccine.

The chain couples TRBV12-3 or TRBV12-4 to TRBJ1-6; tentatively, D is TRBD1 (5 bases). CDR3 length: 14 residues. Trimming took 6 bases from V and 9 from J, leaving 15 bases between them. Here the CDR3 reads CASRTGIQVSPLHF. As DNA, the CDR3 is TGTGCCAGCAGGACCGGGATACAGGTTTCACCCCTCCACTTT.

This clonotype was detected a few times. The chain has TRBV20-1 and TRBJ2-3, with D perhaps TRBD2 (7 bases). V was pared by 3 bases and J by 4 bases, with 14 bases between. Germline V gene data show CDR1 as DFQATT and CDR2 as SNEGSKA (reference sequence). The CDR3 extends over 14 amino acids. The CDR3 DNA is TGCAGTGCTAGTCTGGGGGGGGCCTCAGATACGCAGTATTTT. Protein product: CSASLGGASDTQYF.

This clonotype was detected ten times or more. This chain uses TRBV7-2 with TRBJ2-1, with 10 bases identical to TRBD1. Germline V gene sequence: CDR1 SGHTA, CDR2 FQGNSA. The trim removed 7 bases at V and 6 bases at J, leaving 9 bases unmatched. The CDR3 is 15 amino acids. The CDR3 region has the DNA TGTGCCAGCACAGCGCCCGGGACAGGGGTCAATGAGCAGTTCTTC. This codes for CASTAPGTGVNEQFF. Full variable domain (rest looked up from reference TRBV7-2 and TRBJ2-1): GAGVSQSPSNKVTEKGKDVELRCDPISGHTALYWYRQSLGQGLEFLIYFQGNSAPDKSGLPSDRFSAERTGGSVSTLTIQRTQQEDSAVYLCASTAPGTGVNEQFFGPGTRLTVL.

The J gene is TRBJ1-3, the V gene TRBV20-1; D unresolved. Germline lookup yields CDR1 DFQATT and CDR2 SNEGSKA (reference sequence). The CDR3 has 14 residues. The V end was cut by 2 bases, the J end by 2 bases, with 10 bases between. The CDR3 region is CSARIMDAGNTIYF. CDR3 bases: TGCAGTGCTAGAATAATGGATGCTGGAAACACCATATATTTT.

The V gene is TRBV12-3 or TRBV12-4, the J gene TRBJ1-2; D not certain. V was pared by 4 bases and J by 4 bases, with 13 bases between. The CDR3 contains 14 residues. The CDR3 DNA is TGTGCCAGCAGTTCCAACACAGCCCCCTATGGCTACACCTTC. Its protein is CASSSNTAPYGYTF.

The chain recombines TRBV3-1 with TRBJ2-5; D not resolved. This CDR3 has 14 amino acids. The V end was cut by 2 bases, the J end by 4 bases, with 11 bases between. Per germline, CDR1 LGHDT and CDR2 YNNKEL (reference sequence). The CDR3 region has the DNA TGTGCCAGCAGCCAACGCTGGGGTACAGAGACCCAGTACTTC. Translating it yields CASSQRWGTETQYF.

This clonotype appeared a few times. This chain connects TRBV4-1 to TRBJ1-5, with 10 bases lining up with TRBD1. The ends lost 4 bases at V and 1 base at J; junction bases unmatched: 4. The CDR3 totals 16 residues. Per the germline V gene, CDR1 is MGHRA and CDR2 is YSYEKL. The CDR3 coding sequence is TGCGCCAGCAGCCCACGACAGGGGGCGAGCAATCAGCCCCAGCATTTT. It encodes CASSPRQGASNQPQHF.

Ten or more counts support this clonotype. This chain links TRBV12-3 or TRBV12-4 with TRBJ2-1; 11 bases line up with TRBD2. CDR3 length: 20 residues. V dropped 3 bases and J dropped 0; count of bases not matched to a gene: 13. The CDR3 DNA reads as TGTGCCAGCAGTTTCGACTATCAGCTAGCGGGGGGCCCCTCCTACAATGAGCAGTTCTTC. Its translation is CASSFDYQLAGGPSYNEQFF.

This clonotype was detected a few times. V usage is TRBV4-3 and J usage is TRBJ1-4; D call uncertain. V dropped 4 bases and J dropped 7 bases, with 16 bases sitting between them. Germline values: CDR1 LGHNA, CDR2 YSLEER. The CDR3 has 15 amino acids. The CDR3 region is CASSPYLEKGEKLFF. CDR3 nucleotide sequence: TGCGCCAGCAGCCCGTACCTGGAGAAGGGTGAAAAACTGTTTTTT.

The chain couples TRBV20-1 to TRBJ2-2; 10 bases line up with TRBD1. Trimming at V came to 6 bases and at J to 3 bases, leaving 4 bases not matched to a gene. Germline V gene data show CDR1 as DFQATT and CDR2 as SNEGSKA (reference sequence). The CDR3 spans 14 residues. In DNA, the CDR3 is TGCAGTGCAAAGACAGGGGGCGACACCGGGGAGCTGTTTTTT. It specifies CSAKTGGDTGELFF.

This chain joins TRBV7-2 and TRBJ2-7; maybe TRBD2 (6 bases). CDR3 length: 17 amino acids. Germline CDR1 reads SGHTA; CDR2 reads FQGNSA. V was trimmed by 5 bases and J by 6 bases, leaving 26 bases between them. The CDR3 loop is CASSVGGGRTGVSEQYF. CDR3 in DNA: TGTGCCAGCAGCGTTGGAGGTGGGAGGACCGGCGTCTCCGAGCAGTACTTC.

The chain combines TRBV6-1 with TRBJ2-1; 9 bases are a match to TRBD2. CDR3 length: 15 amino acids. With 5 bases clipped from V and 2 bases from J, the junction kept 4 bases outside the gene matches. The germline CDR1 and CDR2 sequences are MNHNS and SASEGT. In DNA form, the CDR3 reads TGTGCCAGCAGTCAACTAGCGGGTCCCTACAATGAGCAGTTCTTC. It translates to CASSQLAGPYNEQFF.

This chain uses TRBV12-3 or TRBV12-4 with TRBJ2-5; the D is unclear. The CDR3 has 16 residues. Trimming stripped 2 bases from V and 1 base from J, with 14 bases between. CDR3 coding DNA: TGTGCCAGCAGTTTAATCTTCTCCTTAACCCAAGAGACCCAGTACTTC. Protein sequence: CASSLIFSLTQETQYF.

Only a few counts were recorded for this clonotype. CDR3: CSAGRAAGRGQTQYF. The CDR3 coding sequence is TGCAGTGCGGGCCGCGCGGCAGGAAGGGGGCAGACCCAGTACTTC. The chain uses TRBV20-1 and TRBJ2-5, with TRBD1 matching over 7 bases. V trimming: 6 bases; J trimming: 6 bases; junction bases outside the gene matches: 16. Germline CDR1 DFQATT, CDR2 SNEGSKA (reference sequence). CDR3 length: 15 residues.

In this sample, this clonotype turned up a few times. V gene TRBV7-2 combines with J gene TRBJ2-2; 14 positions match TRBD2. This CDR3 has 16 amino acids. In germline, CDR1 is SGHTA, CDR2 FQGNSA. J lost 6 bases, V lost 4 bases, and 4 bases had no gene match. CDR3 protein: CASSSQTSGRAGELFF. CDR3 DNA sequence: TGTGCCAGCAGCTCCCAGACTAGCGGGAGGGCCGGGGAGCTGTTTTTT.

This clonotype has a count of ten or more. V is TRBV12-3 or TRBV12-4 and J is TRBJ1-1; tentative D call: TRBD1 (6 bases). The CDR3 is 13 residues long. V was clipped by 1 base and J by 7 bases, with 10 bases between them. The DNA for the CDR3 is TGTGCCAGCAGTTTAGGTCAGGGGTTTGAAGCTTTCTTT. It encodes CASSLGQGFEAFF.

This clonotype was seen more than once but under ten times. The chain uses TRBV28 and TRBJ2-1; tentative D call: TRBD2 (6 bases). The CDR3 is made up of 15 amino acids. Germline V lookup: CDR1 MDHEN, CDR2 SYDVKM. V dropped 6 bases and J dropped 3 bases, with 15 bases sitting between them. CDR3 in DNA: TGTGCCAGCAGGCCAGACGCGGGGAGCTACAATGAGCAGTTCTTC. Its translation: CASRPDAGSYNEQFF. The full variable domain, rest sourced from reference TRBV28 and TRBJ2-1, is DVKVTQSSRYLVKRTGEKVFLECVQDMDHENMFWYRQDPGLGLRLIYFSYDVKMKEKGDIPEGYSVSREKKERFSLILESASTNQTSMYLCASRPDAGSYNEQFFGPGTRLTVL.

This clonotype came up many times. The chain is built from TRBV4-3 and TRBJ2-7; D unresolved. Germline lookup yields CDR1 LGHNA and CDR2 YSLEER. The germline V and J ends were trimmed by 3 bases and 3 bases, with 9 bases remaining between them. The CDR3 runs to 13 residues. CDR3: CASSHAPNYEQYF. Here the CDR3 DNA reads TGCGCCAGCAGCCATGCCCCCAACTACGAGCAGTACTTC.

V is TRBV7-9 and J is TRBJ2-1; TRBD2 agrees at 10 bases. Germline trimming cut 5 bases from V and 14 bases from J; bases unmatched to any gene: 6. The germline V gene has CDR1 SEHNR and CDR2 FQNEAQ (reference sequence). CDR3 length: 12 amino acids. CDR3 bases: TGTGCCAGCAGCCTTCTAAGCGGGGGGGAGTTCTTC. Amino acid sequence: CASSLLSGGEFF.